The clone carrying this T cell receptor (beta chain) is a singleton in its sample. The CDR3 totals 14 residues. CDR1 SGHAT and CDR2 FQNNGV come from the germline V gene. The J segment lost 5 bases and the V segment lost 3 bases, leaving 4 bases of the junction unmatched. This sample is part of a study of blood T cell repertoires in COVID-19. Sequenced by immunoSEQ multiplex PCR; TCRdb stores in-frame clones only, minus some. The data hold about 110,000 clones, with 80% to 90% observed a single time. This chain connects TRBV11-2 to TRBJ2-5; 9 nucleotides align to TRBD1. This TCR was recovered from a woman aged 80 or over with acute or convalescent COVID-19. Sequenced material: peripheral blood. CDR3 DNA: TGTGCCAGCAGCTTTGGGACAGGGTCTGAGACCCAGTACTTC. Translation gives CASSFGTGSETQYF.